These 13 T cell receptor beta chains were sequenced from one sample in a study of T cells in Graves' hyperthyroidism and ophthalmopathy (dated by TCRdb to about 2019). Libraries came from multiplex PCR. Sequenced using an Illumina HiSeq 2000. TCR beta CDR3 regions were amplified from RNA transcripts. The first round of RT-PCR for the TCR CDR3 was performed with the HTBI primer set and the Qiagen OneStep RT-PCR kit. TCRdb applied fastp at Q25 and MiXCR to the public reads, then kept only in-frame beta chains. CDR3 protein sequences are deduplicated, and each keeps its most common genes and DNA. This sample holds roughly 510,000 distinct CDR3 sequences; under 25% were observed only once. The top ten clones comprise around a quarter of the sample. Sequenced material: blood. These receptors were collected from a man aged 18-30 years with Graves' hyperthyroidism.

This clonotype has ten or more counts. The chain uses TRBV6-5 and TRBJ2-5; TRBD1 might be the D (5 bases). V was trimmed by 7 bases and J by 3 bases, leaving 21 bases between them. CDR1 MNHEY and CDR2 SVGAGI come from the germline V gene. The CDR3 is 16 amino acids. For the CDR3, the DNA is TGTGCCAGCATAAGGTGGGTCGGAGACAGCAAAGAGACCCAGTACTTC. Its translation is CASIRWVGDSKETQYF.

This clonotype was detected only a few times. The rearrangement links TRBV9 to TRBJ2-3, with unresolved D. Germline V gene data show CDR1 as SGDLS and CDR2 as YYNGEE. V was pared by 3 bases and J by 2 bases, with 10 bases between. The CDR3 has 14 residues. The CDR3 region is CASSALGSTDTQYF. The CDR3 nucleotides are TGTGCCAGCAGCGCCCTCGGCTCCACAGATACGCAGTATTTT.

This chain links TRBV6-7 with TRBJ1-5; 7 nucleotides match TRBD1. TRBV6-7 has ORF status, its function being uncertain. The CDR3 has 16 amino acids. V lost 2 bases and J lost 3; bases outside the gene matches: 7. The CDR3 DNA follows: TGTGCCAGCAGTTACCTTGGGACAGCGGTCAATCAGCCCCAGCATTTT. It is translated as CASSYLGTAVNQPQHF.

There are a few counts of this clonotype. The chain carries TRBV9 and TRBJ1-6; D is undetermined. Trimming cost V 1 base and J 10 bases, with 12 bases left between them. The CDR3 is 14 amino acids. CDR1 is SGDLS, CDR2 YYNGEE, per germline. The CDR3 here is CASSVSSLRSPLHF. The CDR3, as DNA: TGTGCCAGCAGCGTATCCTCCTTGCGGTCACCCCTCCACTTT.

This clonotype occurred many times. One junction end disagrees with the germline gene, perhaps due to a read error. The chain employs TRBV19 and TRBJ1-5; D unclear. Germline lookup yields CDR1 LNHDA and CDR2 SQIVND (reference sequence). The CDR3 totals 13 residues. The DNA for the CDR3 is TGTGCCAGCAGTATCTCTGGGAATCAGCCCCAGCATTTT. This encodes CASSISGNQPQHF.

The rearrangement joins TRBV2 to TRBJ2-2; 9 bases are a match to TRBD1. The V and J ends lost 6 bases and 5 bases, in that order; junction bases with no gene match: 22. The CDR3 is made up of 20 amino acids. In germline, CDR1 is SNHLY, CDR2 FYNNEI. The CDR3 bases are TGTGCCAGCAGGGAGACCGGGACAGGGTCCTCGACGAGGGGGACCGGGGAGCTGTTTTTT. Amino acids: CASRETGTGSSTRGTGELFF.

V usage is TRBV10-3 and J usage is TRBJ1-6; D remains unclear. Per the germline V gene, CDR1 is ENHRY and CDR2 is SYGVKD. This CDR3 spans 17 amino acids. Trimming removed 0 bases from V and 3 bases from J, with 12 bases in between. CDR3 sequence reads: CAISESTDVYYNSPLHF. CDR3 DNA: TGTGCCATCAGTGAGTCGACGGACGTCTACTATAATTCACCCCTCCACTTT.

The genes are TRBV5-1 and TRBJ2-2, with 9 bases matching TRBD1. The germline V gene has CDR1 SGHRS and CDR2 YFSETQ. The V segment lost 3 bases and the J segment 7 bases; nucleotides outside the gene matches: 4. The CDR3 extends over 14 amino acids. CDR3 protein: CASSSGQGYGELFF. CDR3 sequence (DNA): TGCGCCAGCAGCTCGGGACAGGGTTACGGGGAGCTGTTTTTT.

The rearrangement links TRBV6-1 to TRBJ2-5, with D uncertain. CDR1 is MNHNS and CDR2 is SASEGT in the germline V gene. This CDR3 is built from 14 residues. Trimming removed 5 bases at V and 2 bases at J, with 12 bases between. The CDR3 loop is CASSPNTLQETQYF. Here the CDR3 DNA reads TGTGCCAGCAGTCCGAATACCCTACAAGAGACCCAGTACTTC.

This clonotype was detected a few times. The chain employs TRBV4-1 and TRBJ2-2; D ambiguous. The V gene lost 2 bases and the J gene lost 5 bases, with 15 bases spanning the gap. This CDR3 is 16 amino acids long. Germline V gene sequence: CDR1 MGHRA, CDR2 YSYEKL. The CDR3 loop is CASSQTPSRPTGELFF. For the CDR3, the DNA is TGCGCCAGCAGCCAAACCCCCTCCAGGCCGACCGGGGAGCTGTTTTTT.

This clonotype was seen repeatedly, ten times or more. The rearrangement links TRBV6-1 to TRBJ1-2, with 8 bases identical to TRBD1. The junction had 6 bases not matched to a gene; V was cut back by 3 bases and J by 6 bases. CDR3 length equals 14 residues. Per germline, CDR1 MNHNS and CDR2 SASEGT. CDR3 region: CASSEDRDIDGYTF. The CDR3 DNA reads as TGTGCCAGCAGTGAGGACAGGGATATTGATGGCTACACCTTC.

The rearrangement links TRBV6-1 to TRBJ2-2; 7 bases fit TRBD2. Germline assignment: CDR1 MNHNS and CDR2 SASEGT. CDR3 length: 15 residues. Trimming removed 4 bases from V and 4 bases from J; junction bases left unmatched: 6. This chain's CDR3 is CASSGSSGATGELFF. The CDR3 bases are TGTGCCAGCAGTGGATCTAGCGGAGCCACCGGGGAGCTGTTTTTT.

V is TRBV13 and J is TRBJ1-2; D gene ambiguous. V was cut by 1 base and J by 3 bases, with 15 bases left in between. The germline CDR1 and CDR2 sequences are PRHDT and FYEKMQ (reference sequence). CDR3 length equals 16 residues. The CDR3 here is CASSLEGGRVDYGYTF. In DNA form, the CDR3 reads TGTGCCAGCAGCTTAGAGGGAGGGCGGGTTGACTATGGCTACACCTTC. Variable domain in full (rest from reference TRBV13 and TRBJ1-2): AAGVIQSPRHLIKEKRETATLKCYPIPRHDTVYWYQQGPGQDPQFLISFYEKMQSDKGSIPDRFSAQQFSDYHSELNMSSLELGDSALYFCASSLEGGRVDYGYTFGSGTRLTVV.